Each of the 32 T cell receptor beta chains below was sequenced from the same sample in a study of ipilimumab plus nivolumab after autologous stem cell transplantation. Clones were read by immunoSEQ multiplex PCR, and TCRdb kept only the in-frame ones, dropping some. This table has about 940 clones, less than 75% appearing once. The sample in question was PBMCs, obtained in a trial of ipilimumab plus nivolumab as post-transplant consolidation. These receptor sequences come from a male donor with primary mediastinal lymphoma.

The rearrangement joins TRBV30 to TRBJ2-7; 9 bases fit TRBD1. V dropped 1 base and J dropped 9; count of bases not matched to a gene: 10. The germline CDR1 and CDR2 sequences are GTSNPN and SVGIG (reference sequence). The CDR3 covers 14 residues. The CDR3 region is CAWSGGTGRTGQYF. CDR3 DNA: TGTGCCTGGAGTGGGGGGACAGGGCGTACGGGGCAGTACTTC.

The V call is TRBV20-1, the J call TRBJ2-5; unclear D gene. Germline V gives CDR1 DFQATT, CDR2 SNEGSKA (reference sequence). The CDR3 sequence is 11 residues long. V was cut by 5 bases and J by 3 bases, with 7 bases left in between. The CDR3 protein is CSAGLEETQYF. The CDR3 nucleotides are TGCAGTGCTGGGCTGGAAGAGACCCAGTACTTC.

Regarding this clone: In the same sample, other DNA sequences code for this CDR3. The chain employs TRBV10-3 and TRBJ1-2, with TRBD1 as a possible D gene (5 bases). Looked up from germline, CDR1 is ENHRY and CDR2 is SYGVKD. CDR3 length: 15 residues. V lost 4 bases to trimming and J lost 1 base, with 13 bases between them. The CDR3 sequence is CAISGGTGDNYGYTF. The CDR3 region has the DNA TGTGCCATCAGTGGGGGGACGGGGGATAACTATGGCTACACCTTC.

This clone has just one count. The rearrangement joins TRBV5-1 to TRBJ1-3, with D unresolved. The CDR3 runs 13 residues. The V end was cut by 7 bases, the J end by 4 bases, with 12 bases between. Germline assignment: CDR1 SGHRS and CDR2 YFSETQ. The CDR3 is CASVGDAGNTIYF. The CDR3 DNA reads as TGCGCCAGCGTCGGGGATGCCGGAAACACCATATATTTT.

The gene calls are TRBV11-3 and TRBJ2-3; D is uncertain. Germline V gene lookup returns CDR1 SGHNT and CDR2 YENEEA. V lost 5 bases, J lost 3 bases, and 12 bases lay in between. The CDR3 length is 14 residues. The CDR3 DNA is TGTGCCAGCAGCCCGGACCCTCGGACAGATACGCAGTATTTT. Translated, it gives CASSPDPRTDTQYF.

V gene TRBV2 combines with J gene TRBJ1-5, with 9 bases lining up with TRBD1. Looked up from germline, CDR1 is SNHLY and CDR2 is FYNNEI. Germline trimming cut 2 bases from V and 6 bases from J; bases unmatched to any gene: 5. This CDR3 has 15 amino acids. CDR3 DNA: TGTGCCAGCAGTGAAACAGGGGGCTGGGGTCAGCCCCAGCATTTT. Its translation is CASSETGGWGQPQHF.

V usage is TRBV7-2 and J usage is TRBJ2-6; D gene uncertain. CDR3 length: 18 amino acids. Germline-derived CDR1 and CDR2 are SGHTA and FQGNSA. V lost 5 bases and J lost 5, with 22 bases in between. The CDR3 loop reads CASSTYWRRQSRANVLTF. The CDR3 coding sequence is TGTGCCAGCAGCACATACTGGAGACGACAAAGTCGGGCCAACGTCCTGACTTTC.

This clone was counted once. This chain connects TRBV5-1 to TRBJ2-7, with D possibly matching TRBD1 (6 bases). V was shortened by 4 bases and J by 6 bases, with 11 bases between the two germline ends. Per the germline V gene, CDR1 is SGHRS and CDR2 is YFSETQ. The CDR3 spans 12 residues. This chain's CDR3 is CASSPNRAEQYF. In DNA form, the CDR3 reads TGCGCCAGCAGCCCAAACAGGGCCGAGCAGTACTTC.

The chain links TRBV5-6 to TRBJ1-5; D not certain. Trimming cost V 1 base and J 4 bases, with 9 bases left between them. Germline CDR1 reads SGHDT; CDR2 reads YYEEEE. The length of the CDR3 is 14 residues. CDR3 region: CASSLYSLNQPQHF. The CDR3 DNA follows: TGTGCCAGCAGCTTGTACAGTCTGAATCAGCCCCAGCATTTT.

In its sample, this clone was seen once. This chain's CDR3 is CASSWDRAETQYF. The CDR3 DNA reads TGTGCCAGCAGCTGGGACAGGGCAGAGACCCAGTACTTC. The gene calls are TRBV5-5 and TRBJ2-5; 9 positions agree with TRBD1. Losses at the gene ends were 3 bases for V and 4 bases for J; bases not matched to a gene: 1. Germline assignment: CDR1 SGHKS and CDR2 YYEKEE (reference sequence). This CDR3 has 13 residues.

The CDR3, as DNA: TGTGCCAGCAGCGACCGGGACAGGGGCTACTATGGCTACACCTTC. Residues: CASSDRDRGYYGYTF. The chain combines TRBV5-4 with TRBJ1-2, with TRBD1 matching over 10 bases. This CDR3 has 15 amino acids. J was trimmed by 3 bases and V by 4 bases; bases with no gene match: 6. Germline CDR1 SGHNT, CDR2 YYREEE (reference sequence). The complete variable domain, with remaining parts taken from reference TRBV5-4 and TRBJ1-2, reads ETGVTQSPTHLIKTRGQQVTLRCSSQSGHNTVSWYQQALGQGPQFIFQYYREEENGRGNFPPRFSGLQFPNYSSELNVNALELDDSALYLCASSDRDRGYYGYTFGSGTRLTVV.

V is TRBV28 and J is TRBJ2-7; D possibly matches TRBD1 or TRBD2 (7 bases each). Trimming left V 3 bases short and J 4 bases short, with 19 bases between. CDR3 length: 16 residues. The germline gives CDR1 MDHEN, CDR2 SYDVKM. In DNA form, the CDR3 reads TGTGCCAGCAGTTTCCAGGGGGGGGATTCGGGTTACGAGCAGTACTTC. Amino acid sequence: CASSFQGGDSGYEQYF. The whole variable domain, filled in from reference TRBV28 and TRBJ2-7, reads DVKVTQSSRYLVKRTGEKVFLECVQDMDHENMFWYRQDPGLGLRLIYFSYDVKMKEKGDIPEGYSVSREKKERFSLILESASTNQTSMYLCASSFQGGDSGYEQYFGPGTRLTVT.

V gene TRBV19 combines with J gene TRBJ2-1; 8 bases fit TRBD2. The CDR3 spans 14 residues. J gave up 4 bases and V 7 bases, and 6 bases lay outside the gene matches. Germline V lookup: CDR1 LNHDA, CDR2 SQIVND (reference sequence). In DNA form, the CDR3 reads TGTGCCAGTACTCCGGGGGGGAGATACAATGAGCAGTTCTTC. Its protein product is CASTPGGRYNEQFF.

The chain uses TRBV5-6 and TRBJ1-2; D is unclear. CDR1 is SGHDT and CDR2 is YYEEEE in the germline V gene. V was shortened by 4 bases and J by 6 bases, with 7 bases between the two germline ends. The CDR3 has 11 amino acids. CDR3 nucleotide sequence: TGTGCCAGCAGCCGCCTTAATGGCTACACCTTC. It specifies CASSRLNGYTF. The full variable domain, its missing parts supplied by reference TRBV5-6 and TRBJ1-2, is DAGVTQSPTHLIKTRGQQVTLRCSPKSGHDTVSWYQQALGQGPQFIFQYYEEEERQRGNFPDRFSGHQFPNYSSELNVNALLLGDSALYLCASSRLNGYTFGSGTRLTVV.

The rearrangement joins TRBV7-3 to TRBJ2-7, with 9 bases matching TRBD2. J was trimmed by 7 bases and V by 0 bases; bases with no gene match: 10. CDR3 size: 16 residues. Germline-derived CDR1 and CDR2 are SGHTA and FQGTGA. CDR3 coding DNA: TGTGCCAGCAGCTTAACTATGACTAGCGGTCCCGGGGAGCAGTACTTC. It specifies CASSLTMTSGPGEQYF.

The chain uses TRBV29-1 and TRBJ1-5, with 10 positions matching TRBD1. This CDR3 contains 14 residues. V shed 6 bases, J shed 5 bases, and the junction held 7 bases outside the gene matches. Germline CDR1 is SQVTM and CDR2 is ANQGSEA. Here the CDR3 DNA reads TGCAGCGTGACGGGGACAGGGGACGATCAGCCCCAGCATTTT. Amino acids: CSVTGTGDDQPQHF.

The CDR3 spells CASSPAGGPSSEQFF. CDR3 nucleotide sequence: TGCGCCAGCAGCCCGGCGGGGGGCCCGAGTAGTGAGCAGTTCTTC. The J gene is TRBJ2-1, the V gene TRBV5-1, with 8 bases identical to TRBD2. Germline V gives CDR1 SGHRS, CDR2 YFSETQ. Trimming at V came to 4 bases and at J to 9 bases, leaving 12 bases not matched to a gene. The CDR3 is 15 residues long.

The chain joins TRBV27 to TRBJ2-6; 11 bases map to TRBD1. Looked up from germline, CDR1 is MNHEY and CDR2 is SMNVEV (reference sequence). CDR3 length: 16 residues. The V and J ends lost 6 bases and 3 bases, in that order; junction bases with no gene match: 4. CDR3 amino acids: CASRLGTGGGANVLTF. The CDR3 region has the DNA TGTGCCAGCAGGCTCGGGACAGGGGGTGGGGCCAACGTCCTGACTTTC.

This sequence joins TRBV18 and TRBJ1-4; no clear D gene. This CDR3 is 14 amino acids long. CDR1 and CDR2 from the germline V gene are KGHSH and LQKENI. Trimming took off 4 bases at V and 0 bases at J, with 6 bases between the two ends. The CDR3 bases are TGTGCCAGCTCACGATCCTCAACTAATGAAAAACTGTTTTTT. It specifies CASSRSSTNEKLFF.

The chain employs TRBV6-1 and TRBJ1-5, with D unclear. The V end lost 6 bases, the J end lost 0 bases, and 9 bases lay between the germline ends. The germline CDR1 and CDR2 sequences are MNHNS and SASEGT. CDR3 size: 14 residues. CDR3 region: CASRQSYSNQPQHF. The CDR3, as DNA: TGTGCCAGCAGGCAGTCTTATAGCAATCAGCCCCAGCATTTT.

The chain recombines TRBV7-3 with TRBJ2-7, with 10 bases matching TRBD1. Germline-derived CDR1 and CDR2 are SGHTA and FQGTGA. J lost 4 bases, V lost 6 bases, and 12 bases had no gene match. The CDR3 length is 16 residues. The CDR3 protein is CASRDCPGQGSYEQYF. CDR3 DNA: TGTGCCAGCAGGGACTGTCCGGGACAGGGGAGTTACGAGCAGTACTTC.

J is TRBJ1-5 and V is TRBV7-9; D might be TRBD1 (6 bases). Per germline, CDR1 SEHNR and CDR2 FQNEAQ (reference sequence). The length of the CDR3 is 15 residues. The V end lost 1 base, the J end lost 2 bases, and 9 bases lay between the germline ends. CDR3 DNA: TGTGCCAGCAGCTTAGGAGGGGGTCGCAATCAGCCCCAGCATTTT. It yields the protein CASSLGGGRNQPQHF.

The chain has TRBV7-2 and TRBJ2-1; 8 positions agree with TRBD2. The CDR3 covers 16 residues. CDR1 and CDR2 (germline): SGHTA, FQGNSA. V dropped 3 bases and J dropped 2; count of bases not matched to a gene: 6. CDR3 loop: CASSLFGGGTYNEQFF. The CDR3 DNA sequence: TGTGCCAGCAGCTTGTTCGGCGGGGGGACCTACAATGAGCAGTTCTTC. The full variable domain, with the rest looked up from reference TRBV7-2 and TRBJ2-1, is GAGVSQSPSNKVTEKGKDVELRCDPISGHTALYWYRQSLGQGLEFLIYFQGNSAPDKSGLPSDRFSAERTGGSVSTLTIQRTQQEDSAVYLCASSLFGGGTYNEQFFGPGTRLTVL.

This clone appeared a few times. The rearrangement links TRBV18 to TRBJ2-5; 8 nucleotides line up with TRBD2. Unmatched junction bases numbered 2, after V lost 7 bases and J lost 1 base. The CDR3 totals 13 residues. Germline-derived CDR1 and CDR2 are KGHSH and LQKENI. The CDR3 loop is CASLAGFQETQYF. CDR3 bases: TGTGCCAGCTTAGCGGGATTCCAAGAGACCCAGTACTTC.

This clone was found once. The chain recombines TRBV4-2 with TRBJ1-4; 7 nucleotides agree with TRBD1. The CDR3 loop spans 15 amino acids. Trimming cost V 5 bases and J 4 bases; bases outside gene matches: 7. Germline-derived CDR1 and CDR2 are LGHNA and YNFKEQ. The DNA of the CDR3 is TGTGCCAGCAGCTTCACAGGGGCCTTTAATGAAAAACTGTTTTTT. Protein: CASSFTGAFNEKLFF.

The chain combines TRBV14 with TRBJ2-7; TRBD2 might be the D (7 bases). Germline V CDR1 and CDR2: SGHDN, FVKESK. The CDR3 covers 16 residues. The ends were cut back, 1 base at V and 4 bases at J, with 17 bases in the middle. The CDR3 sequence: CASSQGIGRGGYEQYF. The DNA of the CDR3 is TGTGCCAGCAGCCAAGGAATTGGCAGGGGAGGGTACGAGCAGTACTTC.

This chain uses TRBV2 with TRBJ1-5; possibly TRBD1 for D (5 bases). V lost 4 bases, J lost 4 bases, and 11 bases lay in between. CDR3 size: 14 residues. CDR1 SNHLY and CDR2 FYNNEI come from the germline V gene. The CDR3 DNA reads as TGTGCCAGCAGTGGCAGGGCAGCAAATCAGCCCCAGCATTTT. Translated, it gives CASSGRAANQPQHF.

This sequence joins TRBV4-1 and TRBJ2-1, with 9 positions matching TRBD2. The CDR3 is 16 amino acids. V lost 1 base to trimming and J lost 5 bases; unmatched junction nucleotides: 6. Per germline, CDR1 MGHRA and CDR2 YSYEKL. CDR3 residues: CASSQGDSGGHNEQFF. The CDR3 bases are TGCGCCAGCAGCCAAGGTGATAGCGGGGGACACAATGAGCAGTTCTTC.

Remarks on this clone: One end of the junction is discordant with germline, which a read error may explain. The V call is TRBV5-3, the J call TRBJ2-7; the match to TRBD2 covers 8 bases. TRBV5-3 is an open reading frame, and its role is uncertain. The CDR3 runs to 14 residues. The CDR3 reads CASSLRGVSYEQYF. The CDR3 DNA is TGTGCCAGCAGCTTGCGGGGGGTATCCTACGAGCAGTACTTC.

This chain joins TRBV6-6 and TRBJ1-1; TRBD1 is a possible D gene (5 bases). CDR3 length equals 14 residues. Germline assignment: CDR1 MNHNY and CDR2 SVGAGI (reference sequence). The V and J ends lost 0 bases and 12 bases respectively, with 17 bases between them. This CDR3 reads CASSYSINLQETFF. DNA of the CDR3: TGTGCCAGCAGTTACTCGATCAACCTACAGGAGACTTTCTTT.

This chain links TRBV18 with TRBJ2-1; a weak D match, TRBD2 (6 bases). The CDR3 runs to 15 residues. Germline-derived CDR1 and CDR2 are KGHSH and LQKENI. Trimming took 0 bases from V and 6 from J, leaving 12 bases between them. The CDR3 region is CASSPPPGVLNEQFF. The CDR3 DNA reads as TGTGCCAGCTCACCACCGCCGGGGGTACTCAATGAGCAGTTCTTC.

This sequence joins TRBV27 and TRBJ2-5; the match to TRBD1 covers 10 bases. J gave up 4 bases and V 5 bases, and 7 bases lay outside the gene matches. Per the germline V gene, CDR1 is MNHEY and CDR2 is SMNVEV (reference sequence). This CDR3 is built from 15 residues. The CDR3 loop is CASSPGQGGRETQYF. The CDR3 DNA sequence: TGTGCCAGCAGTCCAGGACAGGGGGGGAGAGAGACCCAGTACTTC.